Given below is one TCR beta chain in context. CDR3 length: 18 amino acids. Looked up from germline, CDR1 is SGHRS and CDR2 is YFSETQ. V was trimmed by 6 bases and J by 8 bases, leaving 32 bases between them. Enrolled during active infection, Seattle patients were then followed longitudinally. This entry comes from a study of blood T cell repertoires in COVID-19. As processed by the authors: The authors estimated nucleated cell counts from reference gene primer amplification. Repertoires were generated with immunoSEQ multiplex PCR, while TCRdb's copy carries only in-frame clones and drops some. The D gene and trimming were derived from the DNA, and the V and J assignments and clone size from that table. This table holds over 250,000 clones, approximately 88% found once.

The chain couples TRBV5-1 to TRBJ1-2, with D perhaps TRBD1 (6 bases). The sequence came from a woman in her seventies with COVID-19, enrolled during active disease. Source material: peripheral blood. CDR3 in DNA: TGCGCCAGCAAGGGTCCAGCAATGAAGACAGGCCTCCTCTGGGGCTACACCTTC. This codes for CASKGPAMKTGLLWGYTF. Together with reference TRBV5-1 and TRBJ1-2, the CDR3 gives the full variable domain: KAGVTQTPRYLIKTRGQQVTLSCSPISGHRSVSWYQQTPGQGLQFLFEYFSETQRNKGNFPGRFSGRQFSNSRSEMNVSTLELGDSALYLCASKGPAMKTGLLWGYTFGSGTRLTVV.